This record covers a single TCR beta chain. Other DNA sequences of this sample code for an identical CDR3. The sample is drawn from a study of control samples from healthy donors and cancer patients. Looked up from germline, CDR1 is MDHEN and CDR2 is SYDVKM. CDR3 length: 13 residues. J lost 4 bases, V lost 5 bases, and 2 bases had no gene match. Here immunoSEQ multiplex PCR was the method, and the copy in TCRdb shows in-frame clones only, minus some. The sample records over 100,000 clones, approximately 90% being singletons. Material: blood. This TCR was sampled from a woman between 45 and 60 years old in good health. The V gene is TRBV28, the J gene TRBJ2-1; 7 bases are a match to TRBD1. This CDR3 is CASSRDSYNEQFF. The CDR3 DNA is TGTGCCAGCAGTCGGGACAGTTACAATGAGCAGTTCTTC. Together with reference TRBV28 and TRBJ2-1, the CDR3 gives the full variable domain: DVKVTQSSRYLVKRTGEKVFLECVQDMDHENMFWYRQDPGLGLRLIYFSYDVKMKEKGDIPEGYSVSREKKERFSLILESASTNQTSMYLCASSRDSYNEQFFGPGTRLTVL.